Listed below are T cell receptor beta chains from one sample, sequenced in a study of T cell repertoires in aging, cancer and after chemotherapy. TCRdb reprocessed the multiplex PCR reads via MiXCR and lists one record per CDR3 protein. There are approximately 1,600 distinct CDR3 sequences in the sample; less than 30% occur only once, and about 20% lies in the top ten. The specimen sequenced was blood. Receptor source: a human donor with a solid tumor. Each CDR3 is given with its conserved first and last residue. The D gene is left open where the match is weak. Only some rows state a clone size, as once, few, many or a class for expanded clones.

cdr3_nt cdr3_aa d_call j_call clone_size v_call
TGTGCCAGCAGTTATTTGGGGACAGGTTATAGTGGTACCTATGGCTACACCTTC CASSYLGTGYSGTYGYTF TRBD1 TRBJ1-2 - TRBV6-6
TGTGCCAGCAGTTTATGGAGGGGCATATACAATGAGCAGTTCTTC CASSLWRGIYNEQFF - TRBJ2-1 - TRBV12-3/TRBV12-4
TGTGCCAGCAGCTGGGGGTCTAAACAAGAGACCCAGTACTTC CASSWGSKQETQYF - TRBJ2-5 - TRBV11-2
TGTGCCAGCAGCGTAGGGGGGGACTACCGAGATACGCAGTATTTT CASSVGGDYRDTQYF TRBD2 TRBJ2-3 - TRBV9
TGCAGTGCCCTGAATCGGGGGGATCTCGACGAGCAGTACTTC CSALNRGDLDEQYF TRBD2 TRBJ2-7 - TRBV20-1
TGCAGTGCTGAGACTAGCGGGAGACGCTACAATGAGCAGTTCTTC CSAETSGRRYNEQFF TRBD2 TRBJ2-1 few TRBV20-1
TGTGCCAGCAGCTCTCCTAGCGGGGGGGATACGCAGTATTTT CASSSPSGGDTQYF TRBD2 TRBJ2-3 - TRBV5-5
TGCGCCAGCAGCTTGGGGTGGACAGGGGCGGGGGAGCAGTACTTC CASSLGWTGAGEQYF TRBD1 TRBJ2-7 - TRBV5-1
TGCGCCAGCAGCTTGAATCCAGGGACAGATACGCAGTATTTT CASSLNPGTDTQYF - TRBJ2-3 few TRBV5-1
TGTGCCAGCAGCTTAGGCGGGACAGGGCGCTATGGCTACACCTTC CASSLGGTGRYGYTF TRBD1 TRBJ1-2 few TRBV13
TGCAGTGCTAGAGATCAGGGGGCGATCCGGGGCGATGAGCAGTTCTTC CSARDQGAIRGDEQFF TRBD1 TRBJ2-1 - TRBV20-1
TGTGCCAGCAGTGAAGGGCGGCGGGACAGAGTTTACGAGCAGTACTTC CASSEGRRDRVYEQYF - TRBJ2-7 - TRBV6-1
TGTGCCAGCAGTCTTACAGGATATGGCTACACCTTC CASSLTGYGYTF - TRBJ1-2 few TRBV12-3/TRBV12-4
TGTGCCAGCAGCTTAAGGGGCCAGGAAGATACGCAGTATTTT CASSLRGQEDTQYF - TRBJ2-3 - TRBV7-9
TGCGCCAGCAGCTTGGCGGGGGGCGGTTATAGCTACACCTTC CASSLAGGGYSYTF - TRBJ1-2 - TRBV5-1
TGCAGTGCTAGAATGCGGGGGGGCAGCACAGATACGCAGTATTTT CSARMRGGSTDTQYF TRBD2 TRBJ2-3 few TRBV20-1
TGTGCCTGGAATTTACTAGGGGGCACAGATACGCAGTATTTT CAWNLLGGTDTQYF - TRBJ2-3 large TRBV30
TGTGCCTGGAGCCCCACGTCGGCAGATACGCAGTATTTT CAWSPTSADTQYF - TRBJ2-3 large TRBV30
TGTGCCAGCAGCTTTTACAGAGATTTTAATGAAAAACTGTTTTTT CASSFYRDFNEKLFF - TRBJ1-4 - TRBV12-3/TRBV12-4
TGTGCCAGCCAGCCCCCCACAGGGGGTGACACTGAAGCTTTCTTT CASQPPTGGDTEAFF TRBD1 TRBJ1-1 few TRBV19
TGTGCCAGCAGCTTAGCGTCGGGAGCACGAGAGCAGTTCTTC CASSLASGAREQFF - TRBJ2-1 - TRBV7-9
TGTGCCATCAGTGAGTCCTCAGTCACCTCTGGAAACACCATATATTTT CAISESSVTSGNTIYF - TRBJ1-3 - TRBV10-3
TGTGCCAGTAGCCCGGGACAGGGAACCTACGAGCAGTACTTC CASSPGQGTYEQYF TRBD1 TRBJ2-7 medium-sized TRBV19
TGTGCCAGCACCCCAGGGGGCTCTGGGGCCAACGTCCTGACTTTC CASTPGGSGANVLTF TRBD1 TRBJ2-6 few TRBV11-2
TGCAGTGCGGGAGTTGAGCAGTTCTTC CSAGVEQFF - TRBJ2-1 large TRBV20-1
TGTGCCAGCAGTTATACCGGGACAGCTAATTCACCCCTCCACTTT CASSYTGTANSPLHF TRBD1 TRBJ1-6 - TRBV6-6
TGTGCCAGCAGCTCGGGACCGGGCACTGAAGCTTTCTTT CASSSGPGTEAFF - TRBJ1-1 few TRBV5-6
TGTGCCAGTAGTATCGACTCGTCTTATCAGCCCCAGCATTTT CASSIDSSYQPQHF - TRBJ1-5 - TRBV19
TGTGCCAGCAGCTGGGGGACCCCCACTCCCTACGAGCAGTACTTC CASSWGTPTPYEQYF - TRBJ2-7 medium-sized TRBV5-6
TGTGCCACTGGGGACAGGGTAGGGCAGCCCCAGCATTTT CATGDRVGQPQHF TRBD1 TRBJ1-5 - TRBV27